Presented here are 3 T cell receptor beta chains from one specimen sequenced in a study of a mutant IDH1 vaccine in newly diagnosed glioma. The time point is: week 11, during vaccination. What each vaccine dose contained was 300 ug of mutant IDH1 20-mer peptide, accompanied by topical imiquimod. Method: immunoSEQ multiplex PCR; TCRdb's copy keeps in-frame clones and lacks some. In the table there are fewer than 70,000 clones, approximately 91% of which are singletons. For these TCRs, the target antigens are not known. The sequencing used PBMCs, collected from a glioma patient whose treatment included an IDH1 peptide vaccine. All receptors come from a man between 40 and 49 years old with glioma.

The rearrangement uses TRBV9 and TRBJ2-2, with D possibly TRBD2 on 6 matching bases. In germline, CDR1 is SGDLS, CDR2 YYNGEE. V was cut by 0 bases and J by 8 bases, with 8 bases left in between. This CDR3 comprises 13 residues. CDR3 residues: CASSVAGVGELFF. The DNA for the CDR3 is TGTGCCAGCAGCGTAGCGGGGGTTGGGGAGCTGTTTTTT.

This clone was seen a single time. The V call is TRBV9, the J call TRBJ2-1; TRBD2 agrees at 10 bases. V was pared by 2 bases and J by 6 bases, with 14 bases of the junction left unmatched. This CDR3 comprises 18 residues. CDR1 and CDR2 from the germline V gene are SGDLS and YYNGEE. The DNA of the CDR3 is TGTGCCAGCAGCGTGGGAGCGGGAGGGCGTTCGTCCCCCAATGAGCAGTTCTTC. Amino acids: CASSVGAGGRSSPNEQFF.

In this sample, this clone turned up once. V usage is TRBV4-1 and J usage is TRBJ1-2; the match to TRBD1 covers 12 bases. The germline V gene has CDR1 MGHRA and CDR2 YSYEKL. The CDR3 runs to 15 residues. V lost 2 bases to trimming and J lost 6 bases; unmatched junction nucleotides: 4. CDR3 region: CASSQPGQGAHGYTF. The CDR3 DNA follows: TGCGCCAGCAGCCAACCGGGACAGGGGGCTCATGGCTACACCTTC.